This T cell receptor beta chain appears in the sequencing data of a study of blood T cell repertoires in COVID-19. Background on the study: From the United States, Italy and Spain came samples of acute and convalescent COVID-19. The cDNA or gDNA used as material had been derived from T cells, B-cell-depleted T cells, or PBMCs.

As processed by the authors: Reference gene primer amplification gave estimated nucleated cell counts. Profiling relied on immunoSEQ multiplex PCR, and the TCRdb table lists in-frame clones only, not all of them. Clone size and V and J calls were adopted from that table, with D and trimming inferred from the DNA. Among about 110,000 clones listed, 75% to 85% were seen once. V lost 0 bases to trimming and J lost 2 bases, with 14 bases between them. The CDR3 has 17 amino acids. Germline CDR1 and CDR2: KGHSH and LQKENI. V usage is TRBV18 and J usage is TRBJ2-1; weak D call: TRBD2 (5 bases). Sequenced input: peripheral blood. The sequence was collected from a man between 65 and 85 years old with acute or convalescent COVID-19. The CDR3 nucleotides read TGTGCCAGCTCACCACCGGGCCTAGCCGGGCCCTACAATGAGCAGTTCTTC. As protein: CASSPPGLAGPYNEQFF.